Listed below are T cell receptor beta chains from one sample, sequenced in a study of blood T cell repertoires in COVID-19. Clones were sequenced by immunoSEQ multiplex PCR, and TCRdb holds only the in-frame ones, with some missing. The sample has 80,000 or so clones; 82% are singletons. Sequencing input: peripheral blood. Source of these receptors: a man older than 75 with acute or convalescent COVID-19. The CDR3 runs from the conserved cysteine through the conserved F or W. Fields, in order: D gene, V gene, CDR3 protein. The D gene is left open where the match is weak.

TRBD1,TRBV3-1/TRBV3-2,CASSNAQGAVGEKLFF
NA,TRBV18,CASSPPGGGVYNEQFF
TRBD2,TRBV7-2,CASSLLAGGGSYNEQFF
NA,TRBV21-1,CASSIGSGGPYGYTF
NA,TRBV19,CASSIIPASGVSSGQFF
NA,TRBV5-6,CASSLVGQKFETQYF
NA,TRBV7-2,CASSDGTISAYNEQFF
NA,TRBV6-1,CASSDQGSGANVLTF
TRBD1,TRBV11-2,CASSLAGADRGLGNTEAFF
TRBD1,TRBV7-3,CASSLARGNEQFF
TRBD1,TRBV30,CAWSIQGNNGYTF